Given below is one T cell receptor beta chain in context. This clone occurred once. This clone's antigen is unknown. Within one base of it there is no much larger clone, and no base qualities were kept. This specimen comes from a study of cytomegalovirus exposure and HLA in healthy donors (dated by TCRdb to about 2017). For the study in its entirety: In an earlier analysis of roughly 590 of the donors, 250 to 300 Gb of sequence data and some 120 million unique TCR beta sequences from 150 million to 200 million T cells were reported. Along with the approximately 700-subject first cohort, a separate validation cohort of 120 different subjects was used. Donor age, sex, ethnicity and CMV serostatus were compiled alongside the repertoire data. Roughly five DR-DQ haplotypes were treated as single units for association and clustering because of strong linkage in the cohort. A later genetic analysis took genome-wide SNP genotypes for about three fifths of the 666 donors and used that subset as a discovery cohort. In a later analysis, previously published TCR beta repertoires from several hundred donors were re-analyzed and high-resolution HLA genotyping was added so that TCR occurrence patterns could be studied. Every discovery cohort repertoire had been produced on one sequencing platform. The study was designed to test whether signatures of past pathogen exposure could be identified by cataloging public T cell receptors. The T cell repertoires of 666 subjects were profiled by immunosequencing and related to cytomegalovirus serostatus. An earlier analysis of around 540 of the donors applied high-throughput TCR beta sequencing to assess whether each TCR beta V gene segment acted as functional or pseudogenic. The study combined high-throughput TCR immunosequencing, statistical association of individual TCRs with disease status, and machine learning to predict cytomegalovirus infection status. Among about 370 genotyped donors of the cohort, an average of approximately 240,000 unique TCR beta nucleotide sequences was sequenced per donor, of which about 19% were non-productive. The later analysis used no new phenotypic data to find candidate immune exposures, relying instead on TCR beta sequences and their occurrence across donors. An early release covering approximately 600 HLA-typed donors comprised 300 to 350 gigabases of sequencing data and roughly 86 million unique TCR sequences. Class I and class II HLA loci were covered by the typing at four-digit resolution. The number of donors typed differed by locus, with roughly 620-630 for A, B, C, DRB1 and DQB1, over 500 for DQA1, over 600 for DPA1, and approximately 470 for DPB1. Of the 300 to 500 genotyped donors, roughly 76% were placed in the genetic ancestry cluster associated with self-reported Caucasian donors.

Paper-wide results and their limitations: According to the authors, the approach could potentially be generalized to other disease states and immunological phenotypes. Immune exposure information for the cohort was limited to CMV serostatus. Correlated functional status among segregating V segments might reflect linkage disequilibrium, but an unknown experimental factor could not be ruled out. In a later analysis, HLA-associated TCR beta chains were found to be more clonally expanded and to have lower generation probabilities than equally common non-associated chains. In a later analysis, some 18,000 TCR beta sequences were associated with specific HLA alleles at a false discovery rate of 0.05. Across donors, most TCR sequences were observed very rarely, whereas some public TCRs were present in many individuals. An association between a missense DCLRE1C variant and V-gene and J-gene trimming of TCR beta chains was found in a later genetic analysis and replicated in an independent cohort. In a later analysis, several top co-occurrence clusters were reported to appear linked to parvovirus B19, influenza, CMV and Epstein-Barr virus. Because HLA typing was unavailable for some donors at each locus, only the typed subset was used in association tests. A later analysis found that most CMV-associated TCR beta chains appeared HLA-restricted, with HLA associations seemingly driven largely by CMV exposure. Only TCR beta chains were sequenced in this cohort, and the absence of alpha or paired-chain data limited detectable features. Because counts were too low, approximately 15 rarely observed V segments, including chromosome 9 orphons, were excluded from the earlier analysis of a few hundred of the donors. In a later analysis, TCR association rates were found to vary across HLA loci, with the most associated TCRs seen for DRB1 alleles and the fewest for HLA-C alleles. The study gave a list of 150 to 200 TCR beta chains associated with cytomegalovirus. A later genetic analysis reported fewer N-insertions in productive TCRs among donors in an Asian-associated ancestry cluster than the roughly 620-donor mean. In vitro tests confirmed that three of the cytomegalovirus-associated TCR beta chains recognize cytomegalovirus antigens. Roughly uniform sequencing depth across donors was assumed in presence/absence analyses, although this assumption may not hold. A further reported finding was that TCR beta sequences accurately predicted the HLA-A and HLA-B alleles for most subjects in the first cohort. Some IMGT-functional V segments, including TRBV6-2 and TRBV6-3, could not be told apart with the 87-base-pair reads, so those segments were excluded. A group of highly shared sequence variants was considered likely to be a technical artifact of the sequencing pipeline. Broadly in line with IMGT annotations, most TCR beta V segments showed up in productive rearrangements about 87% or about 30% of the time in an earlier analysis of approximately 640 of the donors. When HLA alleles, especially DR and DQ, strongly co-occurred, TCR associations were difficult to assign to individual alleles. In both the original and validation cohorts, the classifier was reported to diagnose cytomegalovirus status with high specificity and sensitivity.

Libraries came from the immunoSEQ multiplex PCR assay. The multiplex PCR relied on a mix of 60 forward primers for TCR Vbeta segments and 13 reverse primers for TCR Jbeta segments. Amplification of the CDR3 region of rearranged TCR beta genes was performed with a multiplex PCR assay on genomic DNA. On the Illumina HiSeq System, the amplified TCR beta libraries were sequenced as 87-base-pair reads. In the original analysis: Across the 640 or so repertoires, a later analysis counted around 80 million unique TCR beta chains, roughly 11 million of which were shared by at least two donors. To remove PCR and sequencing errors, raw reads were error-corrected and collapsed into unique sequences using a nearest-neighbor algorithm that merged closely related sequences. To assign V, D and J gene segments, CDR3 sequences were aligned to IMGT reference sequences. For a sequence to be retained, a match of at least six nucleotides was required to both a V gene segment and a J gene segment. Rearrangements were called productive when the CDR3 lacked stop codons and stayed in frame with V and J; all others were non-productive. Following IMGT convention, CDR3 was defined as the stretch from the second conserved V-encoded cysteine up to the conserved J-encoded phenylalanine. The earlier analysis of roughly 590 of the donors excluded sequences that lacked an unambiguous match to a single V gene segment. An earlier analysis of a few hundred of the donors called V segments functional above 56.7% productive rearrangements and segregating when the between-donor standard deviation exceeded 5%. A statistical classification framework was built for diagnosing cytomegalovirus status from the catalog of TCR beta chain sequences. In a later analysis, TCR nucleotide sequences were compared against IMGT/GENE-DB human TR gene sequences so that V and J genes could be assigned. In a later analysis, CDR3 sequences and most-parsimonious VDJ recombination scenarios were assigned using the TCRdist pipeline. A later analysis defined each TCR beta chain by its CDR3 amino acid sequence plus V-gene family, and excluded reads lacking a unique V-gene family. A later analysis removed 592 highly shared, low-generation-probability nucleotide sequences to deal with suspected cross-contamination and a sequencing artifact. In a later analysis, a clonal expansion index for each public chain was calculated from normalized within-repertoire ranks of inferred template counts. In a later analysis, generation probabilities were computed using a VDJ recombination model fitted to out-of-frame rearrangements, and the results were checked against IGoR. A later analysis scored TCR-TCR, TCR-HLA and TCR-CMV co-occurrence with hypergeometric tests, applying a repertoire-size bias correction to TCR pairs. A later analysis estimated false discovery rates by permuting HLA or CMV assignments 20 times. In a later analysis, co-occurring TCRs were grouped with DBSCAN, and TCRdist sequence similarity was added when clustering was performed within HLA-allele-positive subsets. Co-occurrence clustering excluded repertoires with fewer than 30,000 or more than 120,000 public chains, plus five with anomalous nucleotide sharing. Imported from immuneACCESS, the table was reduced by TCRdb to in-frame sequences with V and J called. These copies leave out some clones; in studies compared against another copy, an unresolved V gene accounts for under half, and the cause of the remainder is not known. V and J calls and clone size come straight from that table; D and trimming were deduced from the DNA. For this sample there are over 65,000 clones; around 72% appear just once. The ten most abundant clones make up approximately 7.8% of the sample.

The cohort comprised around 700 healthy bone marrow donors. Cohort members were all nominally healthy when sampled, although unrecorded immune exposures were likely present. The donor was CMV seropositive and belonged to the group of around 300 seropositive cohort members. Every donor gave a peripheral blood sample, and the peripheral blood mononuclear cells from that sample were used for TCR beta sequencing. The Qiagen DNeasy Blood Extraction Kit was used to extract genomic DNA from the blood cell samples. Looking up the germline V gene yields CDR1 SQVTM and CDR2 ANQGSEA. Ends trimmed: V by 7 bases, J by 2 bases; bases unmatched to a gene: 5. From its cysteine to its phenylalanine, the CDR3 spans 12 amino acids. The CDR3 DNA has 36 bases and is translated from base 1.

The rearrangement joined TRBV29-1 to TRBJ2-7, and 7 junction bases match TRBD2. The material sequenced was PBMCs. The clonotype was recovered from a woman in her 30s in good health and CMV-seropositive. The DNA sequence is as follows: TGCAGCGCCCGTAGCGGGCCCTACGAGCAGTACTTC. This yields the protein CSARSGPYEQYF.